This TCR beta chain was recorded in a study of T cells and copy number aberrations in small-cell lung cancer. Study-level results: Tumor regions shared few clones; roughly 75-98% were region-restricted.

Repertoires were generated with immunoSEQ multiplex PCR, while TCRdb's copy carries only in-frame clones and drops some. Of under 7,000 clones in the sample, less than 85% are singletons; the top ten hold about 10%. From germline, CDR1 is MGHRA and CDR2 YSYEKL. This CDR3 comprises 17 residues. Trimming removed 3 bases from V and 2 bases from J, with 20 bases in between. Worth noting for this clone: The antigen is undetermined.

This rearrangement joins TRBV4-1 to TRBJ2-7, with D maybe TRBD1 (7 bases). The TCR originated in a man aged 50-60 years with small cell lung cancer. The sample taken for sequencing was tumor tissue. The DNA of the CDR3 is TGCGCCAGCAGCCACGGTAGGAGGGACAGTATCCCCTACGAGCAGTACTTC. Residues: CASSHGRRDSIPYEQYF.